These 27 T cell receptor beta chains share one sample of origin, sequenced in a study of T cells in Graves' hyperthyroidism and ophthalmopathy. Authors of the study amplified TCR beta CDR3 regions from RNA transcripts. In the first-round RT-PCR of the TCR CDR3, the HTBI primer set was used. TCRdb re-analysed the multiplex PCR reads in MiXCR, keeping a single row per CDR3 protein. The sample gives around 760,000 distinct CDR3 sequences, over 35% of which show up once; roughly 30% is in the top ten. The sequencing sample was made of blood. Receptor source: a middle-aged woman with Graves' hyperthyroidism.

V usage is TRBV4-3 and J usage is TRBJ1-1; D possibly corresponds to TRBD1 (5 bases). V gave up 4 bases and J gave up 2 bases, with 20 bases separating them. Germline values: CDR1 LGHNA, CDR2 YSLEER. This CDR3 comprises 17 residues. CDR3 loop: CASSPYLRDAKNTEAFF. CDR3 DNA sequence: TGCGCCAGCAGCCCCTATCTCCGGGACGCGAAAAACACTGAAGCTTTCTTT.

In its sample, this clonotype was seen a few times. This chain uses TRBV9 with TRBJ2-5; 12 bases map to TRBD2. Germline V gives CDR1 SGDLS, CDR2 YYNGEE. J gave up 3 bases and V 0 bases, and 6 bases lay outside the gene matches. The CDR3 is made up of 17 amino acids. The CDR3 region is CASSVEPRLAGEETQYF. Written as DNA, the CDR3 is TGTGCCAGCAGCGTAGAACCGAGACTAGCGGGAGAAGAGACCCAGTACTTC.

This clonotype has just a few counts. The junction differs from germline at one of its ends, possibly a read error. The V gene is TRBV10-3, the J gene TRBJ1-4; D is perhaps TRBD1 (6 bases). Germline loops: CDR1 ENHRY, CDR2 SYGVKD. The CDR3 spans 15 residues. The CDR3 spells CASSYGEGDQEKLFF. The CDR3 coding sequence is TGTGCCAGCAGTTACGGAGAGGGGGATCAGGAAAAACTGTTTTTT.

A word on this clonotype: A read error is possible here, since a much larger clone lies one base away. The CDR3 spells CASSLGIPSNQPQHF. The CDR3 nucleotides are TGTGCCAGCAGCTTAGGCATCCCGTCCAATCAGCCCCAGCATTTT. The V call is TRBV7-9, the J call TRBJ1-5; D gene unclear. This CDR3 region has 15 residues. Germline CDR1 SEHNR, CDR2 FQNEAQ (reference sequence). Deletions cut 1 base from V and 3 bases from J, with 10 bases between.

This clonotype came up many times. The chain recombines TRBV6-6 with TRBJ1-6; D is unresolved. Deletions cut 9 bases from V and 13 bases from J, with 16 bases between. The CDR3 sequence is 12 residues long. Germline lookup yields CDR1 MNHNY and CDR2 SVGAGI (reference sequence). The CDR3 spells CASGELGGPLHF. DNA of the CDR3: TGTGCCAGTGGAGAACTGGGCGGCCCCCTCCACTTT.

This clonotype showed up many times. This rearrangement joins TRBV9 to TRBJ1-2; TRBD1 aligns across 7 bases. The germline gives CDR1 SGDLS, CDR2 YYNGEE. The V and J ends lost 4 bases and 0 bases, in that order; junction bases with no gene match: 9. The CDR3 runs 16 residues. CDR3 sequence: CASSPEGTATNYGYTF. The CDR3 DNA reads TGTGCCAGCAGCCCGGAAGGGACAGCAACTAACTATGGCTACACCTTC.

This clonotype was seen a few times. This sequence joins TRBV7-3 and TRBJ2-2; D may match TRBD1 or TRBD2 (6 bases each). This CDR3 has 17 amino acids. Per germline, CDR1 SGHTA and CDR2 FQGTGA. Trimming took off 5 bases at V and 4 bases at J, with 20 bases between the two ends. The CDR3 region is CASSRPEGGAGTGELFF. CDR3 DNA sequence: TGTGCCAGCAGCCGGCCGGAGGGGGGCGCGGGCACCGGGGAGCTGTTTTTT.

In this sample, this clonotype turned up many times. The rearrangement links TRBV6-5 to TRBJ2-6; D is possibly TRBD1 (5 bases). Germline V CDR1 and CDR2: MNHEY, SVGAGI. CDR3 length equals 13 residues. V was cut by 6 bases and J by 6 bases, with 9 bases left in between. The CDR3 nucleotides are TGTGCCAGCAGCAGGGCAGAGGCCAACGTCCTGACTTTC. As protein: CASSRAEANVLTF.

In its sample, this clonotype was seen many times. The CDR3 protein is CATSRDRGERNQPQHF. The DNA of the CDR3 is TGTGCCACCAGCAGAGATCGAGGGGAGAGGAATCAGCCCCAGCATTTT. J is TRBJ1-5 and V is TRBV15; a weak D match, TRBD1 (5 bases). The CDR3 extends over 16 amino acids. Germline loops: CDR1 LNHNV, CDR2 YYDKDF (reference sequence). Trimming left V 0 bases short and J 4 bases short, with 13 bases between.

This clonotype was counted many times. The chain carries TRBV10-3 and TRBJ2-5, with D perhaps TRBD2 (5 bases). The CDR3 has 14 residues. V was cut by 7 bases and J by 2 bases, with 14 bases left in between. Per germline, CDR1 ENHRY and CDR2 SYGVKD. CDR3 loop: CAIKSGLEQETQYF. CDR3 DNA: TGTGCCATCAAAAGCGGTCTGGAGCAAGAGACCCAGTACTTC.

The chain carries TRBV3-1 and TRBJ2-7; TRBD2 aligns across 8 bases. CDR3 size: 16 residues. V trimming: 1 base; J trimming: 0 bases; junction bases outside the gene matches: 5. The germline V gene has CDR1 LGHDT and CDR2 YNNKEL (reference sequence). CDR3 amino acids: CASSQVPGGPSYEQYF. The CDR3 nucleotides read TGTGCCAGCAGCCAAGTCCCGGGAGGGCCCTCCTACGAGCAGTACTTC.

The chain has TRBV25-1 and TRBJ1-1, with a weak D call TRBD1 (6 bases). CDR1 and CDR2 from the germline V gene are MGHDK and SYGVNS. The V end was cut by 4 bases, the J end by 0 bases, with 15 bases between. The CDR3 covers 16 residues. This CDR3 is CASSASKGTLNTEAFF. The CDR3 DNA reads TGTGCCAGCAGTGCTTCCAAGGGGACATTGAACACTGAAGCTTTCTTT.

The chain is built from TRBV28 and TRBJ1-1, with D hard to call. The germline gives CDR1 MDHEN, CDR2 SYDVKM. The CDR3 has 12 residues. V shed 6 bases and J shed 10 bases, with 15 bases lying between them. CDR3 amino acids: CASSPEGRGAFF. The CDR3 nucleotides are TGTGCCAGCAGCCCCGAAGGGCGGGGAGCTTTCTTT.

This clonotype has at least ten counts. This sequence joins TRBV2 and TRBJ1-6; D uncertain. CDR3 length: 14 amino acids. The germline V gene encodes CDR1 SNHLY and CDR2 FYNNEI. Trimming shortened V by 3 bases and J by 11 bases, and 14 bases separated the two germline ends. CDR3 loop: CASSDIGNMAPLHF. Written as DNA, the CDR3 is TGTGCCAGCAGTGATATAGGGAACATGGCACCCCTCCACTTT.

In the case of this clonotype: This may arise from a read error, as a much more abundant clone is one base away. The V and J genes are TRBV7-2 and TRBJ2-7, with 12 bases lining up with TRBD2. The trim removed 4 bases at V and 9 bases at J, leaving 10 bases unmatched. The CDR3 contains 15 residues. Per the germline V gene, CDR1 is SGHTA and CDR2 is FQGNSA. In nucleotides, the CDR3 is TGTGCCAGCAGCTCCTCAGGACTAGCGGGACTCGTGCAGTACTTC. Translated, it gives CASSSSGLAGLVQYF.

The table lists this clonotype with a few counts. The chain couples TRBV9 to TRBJ2-2; D is perhaps TRBD1 (5 bases). V dropped 0 bases and J dropped 4 bases, with 10 bases sitting between them. CDR1 is SGDLS and CDR2 is YYNGEE in the germline V gene. This CDR3 comprises 15 residues. This CDR3 reads CASSVAGQVTGELFF. The DNA for the CDR3 is TGTGCCAGCAGCGTAGCAGGGCAGGTCACCGGGGAGCTGTTTTTT.

J is TRBJ2-1 and V is TRBV20-1; 10 positions agree with TRBD2. CDR1 is DFQATT, CDR2 SNEGSKA, per germline (reference sequence). J was trimmed by 4 bases and V by 5 bases; bases with no gene match: 5. This CDR3 is built from 14 residues. The CDR3 coding sequence is TGCAGTGCTCCTGGACTAGCGGATTACAATGAGCAGTTCTTC. Translated: CSAPGLADYNEQFF.

This clonotype was found many times. The genes are TRBV19 and TRBJ1-5, with D possibly matching TRBD1 (5 bases). This CDR3 region has 16 residues. Germline CDR1 and CDR2: LNHDA and SQIVND (reference sequence). The V end lost 7 bases, the J end lost 5 bases, and 21 bases lay between the germline ends. CDR3 in amino acids: CASTIPGRRLYQPQHF. The CDR3 region has the DNA TGTGCCAGTACGATACCGGGACGGAGACTGTATCAGCCCCAGCATTTT. The full variable domain, completed using reference TRBV19 and TRBJ1-5, is DGGITQSPKYLFRKEGQNVTLSCEQNLNHDAMYWYRQDPGQGLRLIYYSQIVNDFQKGDIAEGYSVSREKKESFPLTVTSAQKNPTAFYLCASTIPGRRLYQPQHFGDGTRLSIL.

This clonotype was picked up many times. The chain employs TRBV7-2 and TRBJ1-2; possibly TRBD1 for D (5 bases). Per germline, CDR1 SGHTA and CDR2 FQGNSA. CDR3 length: 15 residues. V gave up 5 bases and J gave up 4 bases, with 17 bases separating them. CDR3 nucleotides: TGTGCCAGCAGCACATGGGAGGGACGGACCTATGGCTACACCTTC. Encoded protein: CASSTWEGRTYGYTF.

This clonotype was counted at least ten times. The J gene is TRBJ2-2, the V gene TRBV10-1; TRBD1 matches at 9 bases. Germline CDR1 is WNHNN and CDR2 is SYGVQD (reference sequence). The V and J ends lost 3 bases and 7 bases, in that order; junction bases with no gene match: 6. CDR3 length equals 15 residues. CDR3 DNA: TGCGCCAGCAGTGAATACAGGGGGCGTAGCGGGGAGCTGTTTTTT. Translating it yields CASSEYRGRSGELFF.

The V gene is TRBV7-9, the J gene TRBJ1-1; D ambiguous. The CDR3 runs to 15 residues. CDR1 and CDR2 (germline): SEHNR, FQNEAQ (reference sequence). Trimming left V 6 bases short and J 1 base short, with 15 bases between. The CDR3 region has the DNA TGTGCCAGCAGTTCCGCGGACCGCTCGAACACTGAAGCTTTCTTT. This translates into CASSSADRSNTEAFF.

In its sample, this clonotype was seen many times. The rearrangement links TRBV7-9 to TRBJ1-1; no reliable D call. CDR3 length equals 15 residues. The germline V and J ends were trimmed by 4 bases and 0 bases, with 12 bases remaining between them. Per the germline V gene, CDR1 is SEHNR and CDR2 is FQNEAQ (reference sequence). The CDR3 here is CASSYSFWVNTEAFF. The DNA for the CDR3 is TGTGCCAGCAGCTACTCTTTTTGGGTGAACACTGAAGCTTTCTTT. The full variable domain, rest sourced from reference TRBV7-9 and TRBJ1-1, is DTGVSQNPRHKITKRGQNVTFRCDPISEHNRLYWYRQTLGQGPEFLTYFQNEAQLEKSRLLSDRFSAERPKGSFSTLEIQRTEQGDSAMYLCASSYSFWVNTEAFFGQGTRLTVV.

This clonotype has only a few counts. This chain connects TRBV25-1 to TRBJ1-2; tentatively, D is TRBD1 (5 bases). The CDR3 is 15 residues long. Germline CDR1 MGHDK, CDR2 SYGVNS. Deletions cut 7 bases from V and 8 bases from J, with 23 bases between. Written as DNA, the CDR3 is TGTGCCAGCATTGACCGCCCCCGCAGCGGGGGAGGCTACACCTTC. It is translated as CASIDRPRSGGGYTF.

This clonotype was seen repeatedly, ten times or more. The rearrangement joins TRBV7-9 to TRBJ1-2; D is unclear. V was trimmed by 1 base and J by 0 bases, leaving 3 bases between them. Per the germline V gene, CDR1 is SEHNR and CDR2 is FQNEAQ (reference sequence). This CDR3 comprises 13 residues. The CDR3 nucleotides read TGTGCCAGCAGCTTAGAAACTAACTATGGCTACACCTTC. It specifies CASSLETNYGYTF.

This clonotype was recorded many times. The chain is built from TRBV20-1 and TRBJ2-7; D might be TRBD2 (6 bases). The CDR3 runs to 15 residues. Germline assignment: CDR1 DFQATT and CDR2 SNEGSKA (reference sequence). V lost 3 bases, J lost 0 bases, and 15 bases lay in between. Written as DNA, the CDR3 is TGCAGTGCTAGGCCCAGGACTACCATCTCCTACGAGCAGTACTTC. This gives the protein CSARPRTTISYEQYF.

The table lists this clonotype with many counts. The chain recombines TRBV24-1 with TRBJ1-2; no reliable D call. The CDR3 totals 16 residues. Trimming pared 5 bases from V and 3 bases from J, leaving 18 bases between. The germline V gene has CDR1 KGHDR and CDR2 SFDVKD. The CDR3 nucleotides are TGTGCCACCAGTGCCCATGACGGACCAGAATACTATGGCTACACCTTC. Translating gives CATSAHDGPEYYGYTF.

To note about this clonotype: This may stem from a read error, because a much larger clone lies one nucleotide away. The chain has TRBV11-1 and TRBJ1-1; weak D call: TRBD1 (5 bases). V was shortened by 5 bases and J by 0 bases, with 16 bases between the two germline ends. CDR1 is SGHAT and CDR2 is FQDESV in the germline V gene (reference sequence). The CDR3 is made up of 16 amino acids. The CDR3 region has the DNA TGTGCCAGCAGCACTGGGGGGGGTGGGATGAACACTGAAGCTTTCTTT. This encodes CASSTGGGGMNTEAFF.